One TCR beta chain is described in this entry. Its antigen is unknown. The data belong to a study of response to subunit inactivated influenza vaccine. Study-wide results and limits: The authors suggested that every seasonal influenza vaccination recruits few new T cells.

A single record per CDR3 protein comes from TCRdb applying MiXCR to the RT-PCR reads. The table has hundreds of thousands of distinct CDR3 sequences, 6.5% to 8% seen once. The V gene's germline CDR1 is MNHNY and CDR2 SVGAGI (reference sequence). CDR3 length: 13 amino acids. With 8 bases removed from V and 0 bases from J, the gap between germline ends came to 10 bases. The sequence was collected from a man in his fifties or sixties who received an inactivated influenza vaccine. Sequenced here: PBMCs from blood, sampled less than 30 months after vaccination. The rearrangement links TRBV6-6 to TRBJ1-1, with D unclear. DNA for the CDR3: TGTGCCAGCGGCGACCAGATGAACACTGAAGCTTTCTTT. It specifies CASGDQMNTEAFF.